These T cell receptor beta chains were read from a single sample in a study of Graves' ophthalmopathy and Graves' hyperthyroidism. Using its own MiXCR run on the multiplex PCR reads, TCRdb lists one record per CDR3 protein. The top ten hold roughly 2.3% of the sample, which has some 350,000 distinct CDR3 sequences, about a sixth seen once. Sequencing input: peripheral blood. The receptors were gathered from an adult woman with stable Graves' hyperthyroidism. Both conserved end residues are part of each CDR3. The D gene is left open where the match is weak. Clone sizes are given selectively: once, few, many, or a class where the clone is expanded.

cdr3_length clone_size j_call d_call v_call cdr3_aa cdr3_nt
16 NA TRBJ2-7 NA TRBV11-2 CASSPGARRGSYEQYF TGTGCCAGCAGCCCAGGGGCCCGAAGAGGCTCCTACGAGCAGTACTTC
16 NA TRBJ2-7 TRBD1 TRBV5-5 CASSLDPGQGSYEQYF TGTGCCAGCAGCTTGGACCCGGGACAGGGATCCTACGAGCAGTACTTC
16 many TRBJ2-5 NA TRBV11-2 CASSLVHGRVSETQYF TGTGCCAGCAGCTTAGTTCATGGCAGGGTTTCAGAGACCCAGTACTTC
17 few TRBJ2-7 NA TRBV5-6 CASSFFQVPQSLYEQYF TGTGCCAGCAGCTTCTTTCAGGTTCCGCAGTCCCTCTACGAGCAGTACTTC
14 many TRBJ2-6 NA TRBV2 CASSFLSGANVLTF TGTGCCAGCTCTTTCCTCTCTGGGGCCAACGTCCTGACTTTC
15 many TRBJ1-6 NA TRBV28 CASSLQDFIGSPLHF TGTGCCAGCAGTTTACAGGACTTTATCGGGTCACCCCTCCACTTT
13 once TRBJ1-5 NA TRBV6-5 CASSYDINQPQHF TGTGCCAGCAGTTACGACATCAATCAGCCCCAGCATTTT
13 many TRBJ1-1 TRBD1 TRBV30 CAWMSGGSTEAFF TGTGCCTGGATGTCAGGGGGATCCACTGAAGCTTTCTTT
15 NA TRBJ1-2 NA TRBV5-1 CASRSAGTPNYGYTF TGCGCCAGCAGGTCTGCCGGGACACCGAACTATGGCTACACCTTC
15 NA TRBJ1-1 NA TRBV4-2 CASSQDQNWDTEAFF TGTGCCAGCAGCCAAGATCAAAACTGGGACACTGAAGCTTTCTTT
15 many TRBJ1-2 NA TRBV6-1 CASSEIVAGVYGYTF TGTGCCAGCAGTGAAATCGTGGCTGGGGTCTATGGCTACACCTTC
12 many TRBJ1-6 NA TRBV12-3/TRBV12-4 CASSLITSPLHF TGTGCCAGCAGTTTAATAACTTCACCCCTCCACTTT
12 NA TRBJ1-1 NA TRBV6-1 CASGPHNTEAFF TGTGCCAGCGGTCCTCACAACACTGAAGCTTTCTTT
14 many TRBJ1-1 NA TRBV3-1 CASSQLDLNTEAFF TGTGCCAGCAGCCAACTGGACCTGAACACTGAAGCTTTCTTT
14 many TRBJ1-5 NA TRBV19 CASSLTPAGQPQHF TGTGCCAGTAGTCTCACCCCCGCGGGTCAGCCCCAGCATTTT
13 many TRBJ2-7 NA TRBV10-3 CAISEYVRPEQYF TGTGCCATCAGTGAGTATGTGCGTCCCGAGCAGTACTTC
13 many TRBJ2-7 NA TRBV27 CARPCRVGYEQYF TGTGCCAGGCCCTGTAGAGTCGGCTACGAGCAGTACTTC
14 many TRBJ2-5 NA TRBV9 CASSVDWGLETQYF TGTGCCAGCAGCGTAGATTGGGGATTAGAGACCCAGTACTTC
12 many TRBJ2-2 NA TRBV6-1 CASRRDRGELFF TGTGCCAGCAGACGCGACCGCGGGGAGCTGTTTTTT
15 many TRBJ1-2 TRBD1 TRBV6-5 CASSYSTGGGYGYTF TGTGCCAGCAGTTACTCGACAGGGGGCGGGTATGGCTACACCTTC
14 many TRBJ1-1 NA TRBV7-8 CASSLLAGGTEAFF TGTGCCAGCAGCTTACTTGCAGGTGGGACTGAAGCTTTCTTT
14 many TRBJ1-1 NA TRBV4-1 CASSQGVVNTEAFF TGCGCCAGCAGCCAAGGCGTTGTGAACACTGAAGCTTTCTTT
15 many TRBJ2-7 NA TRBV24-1 CATSATGASSYEQYF TGTGCCACCAGTGCTACCGGGGCGAGCTCCTACGAGCAGTACTTC
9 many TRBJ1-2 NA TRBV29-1 CSVGPGYTF TGCAGCGTTGGACCGGGCTACACCTTC
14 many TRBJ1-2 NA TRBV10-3 CASTRRTAFGGYTF TGTGCCTCTACGAGGAGGACAGCTTTTGGTGGCTACACCTTC
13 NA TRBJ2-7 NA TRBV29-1 CRGTPDSSYEQYF TGCAGGGGTACTCCTGACAGCTCCTACGAGCAGTACTTC
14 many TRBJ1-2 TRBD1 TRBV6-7 CASSRTGVPYGYTF TGTGCCAGCAGCCGGACAGGAGTACCCTATGGCTACACCTTC
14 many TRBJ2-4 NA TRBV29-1 CSVNIGSQGNIKYF TGCAGCGTAAATATCGGGAGCCAGGGAAACATTAAGTACTTC
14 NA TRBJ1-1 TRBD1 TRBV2 CASGPGQGSTEAFF TGTGCCAGCGGGCCGGGACAGGGGAGCACTGAAGCTTTCTTT
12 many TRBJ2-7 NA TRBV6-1 CASRTGSYEQYF TGTGCCAGCAGAACCGGTTCCTACGAGCAGTACTTC
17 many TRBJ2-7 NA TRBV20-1 CSARPPRGRVDSYEQYF TGCAGTGCTAGGCCCCCCCGGGGACGGGTTGATTCCTACGAGCAGTACTTC
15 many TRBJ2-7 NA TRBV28 CASSFSLMEGSEQYF TGTGCCAGCAGTTTTTCACTGATGGAGGGGTCCGAGCAGTACTTC
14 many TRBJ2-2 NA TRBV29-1 CSVHPGGGTGELFF TGCAGCGTTCACCCTGGAGGAGGGACCGGGGAGCTGTTTTTT
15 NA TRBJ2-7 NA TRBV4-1 CASSQESAKSYEQYF TGCGCCAGCAGCCAAGAGTCTGCCAAAAGCTACGAGCAGTACTTC
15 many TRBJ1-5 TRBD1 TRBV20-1 CSARGDRVGNQPQHF TGCAGTGCTAGAGGAGACAGGGTGGGCAATCAGCCCCAGCATTTT
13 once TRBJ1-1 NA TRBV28 CASSTLWNTEAFF TGTGCCAGCAGTACCCTTTGGAACACTGAAGCTTTCTTT
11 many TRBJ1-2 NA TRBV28 CASSLSYGYTF TGTGCCAGCAGTTTAAGCTATGGCTACACCTTC
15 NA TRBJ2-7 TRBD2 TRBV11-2 CASSLQAGESYEQYF TGTGCCAGCAGCCTACAAGCGGGAGAATCCTACGAGCAGTACTTC
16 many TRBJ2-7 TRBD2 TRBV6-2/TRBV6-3 CASTKAASGRVYEQYF TGTGCCAGCACAAAGGCGGCTAGCGGGAGAGTATACGAGCAGTACTTC
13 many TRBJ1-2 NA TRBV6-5 CASSRDRNYGYTF TGTGCCAGCAGCCGGGACCGCAACTATGGCTACACCTTC
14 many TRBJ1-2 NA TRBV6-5 CASSSLTVFYGYTF TGTGCCAGCAGTAGCCTGACAGTCTTCTATGGCTACACCTTC
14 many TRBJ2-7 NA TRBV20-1 CSATWDNPSYEQYF TGCAGTGCTACTTGGGACAACCCCTCCTACGAGCAGTACTTC
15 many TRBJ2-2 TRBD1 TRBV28 CASSQPGQYTGELFF TGTGCCAGCAGCCAACCGGGACAGTACACCGGGGAGCTGTTTTTT
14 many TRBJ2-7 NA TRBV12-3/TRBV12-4 CASSLDGGPHEQYF TGTGCCAGCAGTTTAGATGGGGGGCCGCACGAGCAGTACTTC
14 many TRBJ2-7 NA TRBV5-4 CASSLLGFEQKQYF TGTGCCAGCAGCTTGCTCGGCTTCGAACAGAAGCAGTACTTC
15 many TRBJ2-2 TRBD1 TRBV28 CASSLLWDRATTLFF TGTGCCAGCAGTCTACTATGGGACAGGGCAACGACGCTGTTTTTT
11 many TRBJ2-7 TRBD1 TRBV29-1 CSVAGQSEQYF TGCAGCGTTGCGGGACAGTCTGAGCAGTACTTC
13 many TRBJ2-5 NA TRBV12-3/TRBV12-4 CASNNQGSETQYF TGTGCCAGCAATAATCAGGGGTCGGAGACCCAGTACTTC
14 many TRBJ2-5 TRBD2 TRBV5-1 CASSSRLAWETQYF TGCGCCAGCAGCTCGCGACTAGCGTGGGAGACCCAGTACTTC
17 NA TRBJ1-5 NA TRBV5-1 CASSYLRTRGRGQPQHF TGCGCCAGCAGCTATCTACGTACGAGGGGCAGAGGGCAGCCCCAGCATTTT
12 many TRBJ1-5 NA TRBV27 CASSLLGGEQHF TGTGCCAGCAGTTTGTTGGGGGGCGAGCAGCATTTT